The 7 T cell receptor beta chains given below trace back to one sample, sequenced in a study of OX40 agonist ivuxolimab in advanced cancers. Here immunoSEQ multiplex PCR was the method, and the copy in TCRdb shows in-frame clones only, minus some. The data hold about 46,000 clones, with less than 90% observed a single time. Source: CD4+ or CD8+ T cells sorted from blood, taken in a trial of the OX40 agonist ivuxolimab. The source is an adult with an advanced solid tumor such as melanoma, head and neck, liver or kidney cancer.

The chain couples TRBV19 to TRBJ2-7; D is uncertain. Between the trimmed V and J ends, which lost 5 bases and 0 bases, there was a span of 8 bases. The CDR3 totals 13 residues. CDR1 and CDR2 (germline): LNHDA, SQIVND (reference sequence). CDR3 sequence (DNA): TGTGCCAGTAGTTGGGCAAGCTCCTACGAGCAGTACTTC. Amino acids: CASSWASSYEQYF. Combining the CDR3 with reference TRBV19 and TRBJ2-7 gives the whole variable domain DGGITQSPKYLFRKEGQNVTLSCEQNLNHDAMYWYRQDPGQGLRLIYYSQIVNDFQKGDIAEGYSVSREKKESFPLTVTSAQKNPTAFYLCASSWASSYEQYFGPGTRLTVT.

This clone appeared once. The chain joins TRBV6-6 to TRBJ2-3; TRBD2 matches at 11 bases. The CDR3 has 16 residues. Germline V lookup: CDR1 MNHNY, CDR2 SVGAGI (reference sequence). V shed 6 bases and J 4 bases; nucleotides not matched to a gene: 9. The CDR3 DNA follows: TGTGCCAGCAGATCCACACTAGCGGGGGATTCAGATACGCAGTATTTT. Its translation is CASRSTLAGDSDTQYF.

This clone appeared a few times. The rearrangement joins TRBV7-9 to TRBJ2-3, with TRBD1 matching 9 bases. Germline V gene data show CDR1 as SEHNR and CDR2 as FQNEAQ (reference sequence). Trimming took 5 bases from V and 5 from J; bases not matched to a gene: 2. CDR3 length: 13 amino acids. The CDR3, as DNA: TGTGCCAGCAGCCTGGACAGGGGAGATACGCAGTATTTT. Translating it yields CASSLDRGDTQYF.

This clone was seen more than once but under ten times. The rearrangement joins TRBV18 to TRBJ1-2; D not resolved. Germline lookup yields CDR1 KGHSH and CDR2 LQKENI. V lost 3 bases and J 6 bases, leaving 17 bases between the germline ends. This CDR3 spans 15 amino acids. The CDR3 protein is CASSPIEGPGHGYTF. The CDR3 coding sequence is TGTGCCAGCTCACCGATTGAGGGCCCAGGACATGGCTACACCTTC.

The gene calls are TRBV7-9 and TRBJ2-1; 12 nucleotides line up with TRBD1. This CDR3 spans 15 amino acids. Looked up from germline, CDR1 is SEHNR and CDR2 is FQNEAQ (reference sequence). The ends lost 6 bases at V and 6 bases at J; junction bases unmatched: 6. DNA for the CDR3: TGTGCCAGCAGTTCGCAGGGACAGGGGGCCAATGAGCAGTTCTTC. This gives the protein CASSSQGQGANEQFF.

V usage is TRBV2 and J usage is TRBJ2-2, with 7 bases aligning to TRBD1. The V segment lost 6 bases and the J segment 0 bases; nucleotides outside the gene matches: 4. Germline CDR1 SNHLY, CDR2 FYNNEI. This CDR3 comprises 15 residues. CDR3 region: CASRYGQANTGELFF. CDR3 bases: TGTGCCAGCAGATATGGACAGGCGAACACCGGGGAGCTGTTTTTT.

About this clone itself: Other DNA sequences in this specimen translate into the identical CDR3. The chain combines TRBV10-3 with TRBJ1-5; D unclear. The CDR3 extends over 14 amino acids. The germline V gene has CDR1 ENHRY and CDR2 SYGVKD. Trimming removed 0 bases at V and 0 bases at J, with 3 bases between. The CDR3 coding sequence is TGTGCCATCAGTGAGTCAGTTAGCAATCAGCCCCAGCATTTT. As protein: CAISESVSNQPQHF.